Each of the 23 T cell receptor beta chains below was sequenced from the same sample in a study of shared clonotypes between healthy human individuals. TCRdb keeps only in-frame clones here, not all; method: immunoSEQ multiplex PCR. The sample lists 550,000 to 700,000 clones, around 78% occurring once. Sequenced: memory CD4+ T cells sorted from blood. Specified subset: CD45RA-negative fraction. These receptors all come from a woman aged 30 to 39 in good health.

The chain has TRBV11-2 and TRBJ1-1; the match to TRBD1 covers 8 bases. Germline trimming cut 5 bases from V and 4 bases from J; bases unmatched to any gene: 3. CDR1 and CDR2 from the germline V gene are SGHAT and FQNNGV. This CDR3 has 13 amino acids. The CDR3 coding sequence is TGTGCCAGCAGCATTACAGGGGGCACTGAAGCTTTCTTT. Amino acid sequence: CASSITGGTEAFF.

This clone was seen only a few times. The chain uses TRBV21-1 and TRBJ2-7. TRBV21-1 is flagged as a pseudogene. The CDR3 spans 13 residues. CDR3 bases: TGTGCCAGCAGCAAAGTATCCGCAGCCGAGCAGTACTTC. Translation: CASSKVSAAEQYF.

The V call is TRBV5-1, the J call TRBJ2-6; no clear D. The germline V and J ends were trimmed by 2 bases and 0 bases, with 6 bases remaining between them. Germline V CDR1 and CDR2: SGHRS, YFSETQ. This CDR3 has 15 residues. The CDR3 nucleotides are TGCGCCAGCAGCTTTACGGTCTCTGGGGCCAACGTCCTGACTTTC. Its protein product is CASSFTVSGANVLTF.

Regarding this clone: The same CDR3 can be traced to other DNA sequences in this sample. The V and J genes are TRBV5-4 and TRBJ2-7, with 11 bases lining up with TRBD2. V dropped 4 bases and J dropped 2; count of bases not matched to a gene: 5. In germline, CDR1 is SGHNT, CDR2 YYREEE (reference sequence). CDR3 length equals 15 residues. CDR3 sequence reads: CASSLGLAETYEQYF. The DNA of the CDR3 is TGTGCCAGCAGCCTGGGACTAGCGGAAACCTACGAGCAGTACTTC.

The V and J genes are TRBV29-1 and TRBJ2-7, with 10 bases lining up with TRBD2. V lost 0 bases, J lost 3 bases, and 5 bases stayed unmatched. Per germline, CDR1 SQVTM and CDR2 ANQGSEA. The CDR3 has 15 residues. Here the CDR3 DNA reads TGCAGCGTTGAAGATCTAACTAGCGGGATCTACGAGCAGTACTTC. Its protein product is CSVEDLTSGIYEQYF.

The V call is TRBV9, the J call TRBJ2-1, with D hard to call. Germline V lookup: CDR1 SGDLS, CDR2 YYNGEE. V was trimmed by 0 bases and J by 10 bases, leaving 11 bases between them. The CDR3 length is 13 residues. In DNA, the CDR3 is TGTGCCAGCAGCGTAGCTACTGTGGGCGAGCAGTTCTTC. Translating gives CASSVATVGEQFF.

CDR3 amino acids: CASSVRGHETQYF. DNA of the CDR3: TGTGCCAGCAGTGTCAGGGGGCACGAGACCCAGTACTTC. V usage is TRBV6-1 and J usage is TRBJ2-5; 8 positions match TRBD1. This CDR3 comprises 13 residues. CDR1 is MNHNS and CDR2 is SASEGT in the germline V gene. The ends lost 4 bases at V and 5 bases at J; junction bases unmatched: 3.

This clone was seen a single time. The DNA of the CDR3 is TGTGCCAGCAGCCTGCTAGGACAGGTCTACGAGCAGTACTTC. Amino acid sequence: CASSLLGQVYEQYF. The chain joins TRBV11-2 to TRBJ2-7; the match to TRBD1 covers 7 bases. Per germline, CDR1 SGHAT and CDR2 FQNNGV. After removal of 5 bases from V and 3 bases from J, the junction contained 7 bases not matched to a gene. The CDR3 has 14 amino acids.

The chain joins TRBV7-8 to TRBJ1-4, with D possibly matching TRBD1 (5 bases). V gave up 4 bases and J gave up 3 bases, with 15 bases separating them. Germline V CDR1 and CDR2: SGHVS, FQNEAQ. This CDR3 spans 16 amino acids. CDR3 nucleotide sequence: TGTGCCAGCAGCTACCTAGTTGCAGGGTCTAATGAAAAACTGTTTTTT. This gives the protein CASSYLVAGSNEKLFF.

The chain is built from TRBV10-3 and TRBJ2-3; a possible D gene is TRBD2 (6 bases). V dropped 8 bases and J dropped 11 bases, with 17 bases sitting between them. Per the germline V gene, CDR1 is ENHRY and CDR2 is SYGVKD. The CDR3 covers 12 residues. In nucleotides, the CDR3 is TGTGCCATCGGCGGGGAATCAGCCGGGCAGTATTTT. Encoded protein: CAIGGESAGQYF.

The V and J genes are TRBV6-1 and TRBJ2-3; D might be TRBD1 (6 bases). The V end lost 2 bases, the J end lost 0 bases, and 15 bases lay between the germline ends. The germline CDR1 and CDR2 sequences are MNHNS and SASEGT. CDR3 size: 17 residues. CDR3 residues: CASSERGLAPSTDTQYF. CDR3 DNA sequence: TGTGCCAGCAGTGAAAGGGGGTTAGCGCCTAGCACAGATACGCAGTATTTT.

The V gene is TRBV6-5, the J gene TRBJ2-2; a possible D gene is TRBD1 (5 bases). Germline-derived CDR1 and CDR2 are MNHEY and SVGAGI. Trimming stripped 5 bases from V and 5 bases from J, with 9 bases between. The CDR3 sequence is 13 residues long. CDR3 nucleotides: TGTGCCAGCAGTAATCGACAGACCGGGGAGCTGTTTTTT. It specifies CASSNRQTGELFF.

This chain connects TRBV28 to TRBJ1-4; D is unresolved. This CDR3 is built from 16 residues. CDR1 is MDHEN and CDR2 is SYDVKM in the germline V gene. V dropped 5 bases and J dropped 3 bases, with 16 bases sitting between them. CDR3 protein: CASSLRMGYPNEKLFF. For the CDR3, the DNA is TGTGCCAGCAGTCTTCGAATGGGTTATCCTAATGAAAAACTGTTTTTT.

This chain's CDR3 is CASRPGVGNTIYF. The CDR3, as DNA: TGTGCCAGCAGACCAGGGGTTGGAAACACCATATATTTT. The V call is TRBV6-1, the J call TRBJ1-3; maybe TRBD1 (6 bases). The germline CDR1 and CDR2 sequences are MNHNS and SASEGT. The V end was cut by 6 bases, the J end by 3 bases, with 9 bases between. The CDR3 covers 13 residues.

A single count supports this clone. CDR3 residues: CASSLAQTRKFF. CDR3 nucleotides: TGTGCCAGCAGCTTAGCTCAAACCAGGAAGTTCTTC. V is TRBV7-2 and J is TRBJ2-1, with D unclear. Germline values: CDR1 SGHTA, CDR2 FQGNSA. The germline V and J ends were trimmed by 0 bases and 14 bases, with 11 bases remaining between them. The CDR3 is made up of 12 amino acids.

The chain links TRBV9 to TRBJ2-7, with 7 bases fitting TRBD2. The CDR3 loop spans 14 amino acids. Per germline, CDR1 SGDLS and CDR2 YYNGEE. The V and J ends lost 5 bases and 0 bases, in that order; junction bases with no gene match: 5. This CDR3 reads CASSHGLDSYEQYF. CDR3 sequence (DNA): TGTGCCAGCAGTCACGGACTAGACTCCTACGAGCAGTACTTC. The variable domain in full, completed from reference TRBV9 and TRBJ2-7, reads DSGVTQTPKHLITATGQRVTLRCSPRSGDLSVYWYQQSLDQGLQFLIQYYNGEERAKGNILERFSAQQFPDLHSELNLSSLELGDSALYFCASSHGLDSYEQYFGPGTRLTVT.

This clone occurred a few times. The V gene is TRBV7-3, the J gene TRBJ2-1; the match to TRBD1 covers 7 bases. The ends lost 5 bases at V and 4 bases at J; junction bases unmatched: 8. The CDR3 length is 15 residues. Germline CDR1 is SGHTA and CDR2 is FQGTGA. The CDR3 protein is CASSPGTALYNEQFF. CDR3 sequence (DNA): TGTGCCAGCAGCCCCGGGACAGCCTTATACAATGAGCAGTTCTTC.

This clone was found once. The gene calls are TRBV7-3 and TRBJ2-2; unclear D gene. The CDR3 consists of 16 residues. Between the trimmed V and J ends, which lost 2 bases and 6 bases, there was a span of 16 bases. Germline CDR1 is SGHTA and CDR2 is FQGTGA. The CDR3 sequence: CASSLAPVSLAGELFF. CDR3 bases: TGTGCCAGCAGCTTAGCCCCCGTTTCGCTGGCCGGGGAGCTGTTTTTT.

This chain joins TRBV7-3 and TRBJ2-5; TRBD1 matches 9 bases. The CDR3 runs 15 residues. Trimming cost V 5 bases and J 5 bases; bases outside gene matches: 9. Germline CDR1 SGHTA, CDR2 FQGTGA. The CDR3 loop reads CASSLDTGGTETQYF. CDR3 nucleotides: TGTGCCAGCAGCCTAGACACAGGGGGCACGGAGACCCAGTACTTC.

The sample holds one count of this clone. The chain is built from TRBV5-1 and TRBJ2-5, with a tentative D call TRBD2 (6 bases). Trimming took 4 bases from V and 1 from J, leaving 14 bases between them. This CDR3 is 15 amino acids long. Germline V gene sequence: CDR1 SGHRS, CDR2 YFSETQ. In DNA form, the CDR3 reads TGCGCCAGCAGCCTGGGGGGAACGTCCCAAGAGACCCAGTACTTC. This encodes CASSLGGTSQETQYF. The full variable domain, with the rest looked up from reference TRBV5-1 and TRBJ2-5, is KAGVTQTPRYLIKTRGQQVTLSCSPISGHRSVSWYQQTPGQGLQFLFEYFSETQRNKGNFPGRFSGRQFSNSRSEMNVSTLELGDSALYLCASSLGGTSQETQYFGPGTRLLVL.

V usage is TRBV10-3 and J usage is TRBJ2-7, with 10 nucleotides matching TRBD1. The CDR3 has 15 amino acids. Germline assignment: CDR1 ENHRY and CDR2 SYGVKD. With V trimmed by 3 bases and J by 3 bases, 5 bases remained unmatched. The CDR3 DNA reads as TGTGCCATCAGTGACTCGGACAGGGGGAACTACGAGCAGTACTTC. Residues: CAISDSDRGNYEQYF.

The chain links TRBV7-6 to TRBJ2-7, with 7 bases aligning to TRBD1. This CDR3 spans 15 amino acids. The trim removed 1 base at V and 0 bases at J, leaving 3 bases unmatched. Germline loops: CDR1 SGHVS, CDR2 FNYEAQ. The CDR3 loop is CASSLGTGRSYEQYF. The CDR3 DNA reads as TGTGCCAGCAGCTTAGGGACAGGACGCTCCTACGAGCAGTACTTC.

The chain has TRBV18 and TRBJ2-7; 15 nucleotides agree with TRBD2. V shed 6 bases, J shed 3 bases, and the junction held 9 bases outside the gene matches. CDR3 length: 17 residues. Germline lookup yields CDR1 KGHSH and CDR2 LQKENI. Here the CDR3 reads CASSPGQGLAGGYEQYF. Here the CDR3 DNA reads TGTGCCAGCTCCCCGGGACAGGGACTAGCGGGAGGCTACGAGCAGTACTTC.